The 2 T cell receptor beta chains listed next were all sequenced from one sample in a study of cytomegalovirus exposure and HLA in healthy donors. The PCR made use of 60 Vbeta and 13 Jbeta primers. Repertoires were generated with immunoSEQ multiplex PCR, while TCRdb's copy carries only in-frame clones and drops some. The table includes around 91,000 clones, around four fifths detected once. Material: PBMCs. The receptors derive from a male donor in good health and CMV-seropositive.

The V call is TRBV9, the J call TRBJ2-1; TRBD2 is a possible D gene (5 bases). The CDR3 has 15 amino acids. V gave up 6 bases and J gave up 7 bases, with 20 bases separating them. Germline loops: CDR1 SGDLS, CDR2 YYNGEE. The CDR3 DNA sequence: TGTGCCAGCACCCCAGAGGGTGTCGGGCGGAATGAGCAGTTCTTC. Amino acid sequence: CASTPEGVGRNEQFF.

This chain links TRBV5-1 with TRBJ2-1; tentative D call: TRBD2 (6 bases). V lost 2 bases to trimming and J lost 1 base, with 10 bases between them. Germline assignment: CDR1 SGHRS and CDR2 YFSETQ. This CDR3 contains 15 residues. The CDR3 sequence is CASSFSGESYNEQFF. In DNA, the CDR3 is TGCGCCAGCAGCTTCTCGGGAGAATCCTACAATGAGCAGTTCTTC. Based on the CDR3 plus reference TRBV5-1 and TRBJ2-1, the full variable domain is KAGVTQTPRYLIKTRGQQVTLSCSPISGHRSVSWYQQTPGQGLQFLFEYFSETQRNKGNFPGRFSGRQFSNSRSEMNVSTLELGDSALYLCASSFSGESYNEQFFGPGTRLTVL.